Listed here are 20 T cell receptor beta chains from one sample, sequenced in a study of cytotoxic CD8 clonotypes in ibrutinib-treated CLL. Measured with immunoSEQ multiplex PCR; TCRdb has only the in-frame clones, and not every one. The table lists 73,000 or so clones, around 65% of them singletons. The specimen was PBMCs, collected after 12 months of ibrutinib treatment. The receptor source for this set is a human donor with chronic lymphocytic leukemia.

This clone has only one observation. The gene calls are TRBV7-9 and TRBJ1-2; unclear D gene. The germline V gene encodes CDR1 SEHNR and CDR2 FQNEAQ (reference sequence). The CDR3 spans 15 residues. Between the trimmed V and J ends, which lost 5 bases and 1 base, there was a span of 14 bases. CDR3 region: CASSPSGRNNYGYTF. The CDR3 DNA follows: TGTGCCAGCAGCCCGAGCGGGCGGAATAACTATGGCTACACCTTC.

The chain recombines TRBV6-6 with TRBJ2-5; weak D call: TRBD1 (6 bases). Per germline, CDR1 MNHNY and CDR2 SVGAGI (reference sequence). The V end lost 0 bases, the J end lost 0 bases, and 8 bases lay between the germline ends. The CDR3 sequence is 15 residues long. CDR3 residues: CASSYSRGYQETQYF. The CDR3 coding sequence is TGTGCCAGCAGTTACTCGAGGGGGTACCAAGAGACCCAGTACTTC.

This clone was detected once. The J gene is TRBJ2-2, the V gene TRBV5-6, with D perhaps being TRBD1 or TRBD2 (5 bases each). The germline V gene encodes CDR1 SGHDT and CDR2 YYEEEE. CDR3 size: 16 residues. Trimming left V 1 base short and J 1 base short, with 11 bases between. The CDR3 reads CASSLWAGRNTGELFF. Here the CDR3 DNA reads TGTGCCAGCAGCTTGTGGGCAGGGAGGAACACCGGGGAGCTGTTTTTT.

The chain has TRBV5-6 and TRBJ2-2; 10 bases are a match to TRBD2. V shed 5 bases, J shed 6 bases, and the junction held 4 bases outside the gene matches. Germline loops: CDR1 SGHDT, CDR2 YYEEEE. The CDR3 is 14 amino acids. The CDR3 sequence: CASRNLAGAGELFF. The CDR3, as DNA: TGTGCCAGCAGGAATCTAGCGGGGGCCGGGGAGCTGTTTTTT.

The chain carries TRBV6-4 and TRBJ2-1, with 9 bases that match TRBD2. This CDR3 has 15 residues. J gave up 7 bases and V 2 bases, and 6 bases lay outside the gene matches. Germline-derived CDR1 and CDR2 are MRHNA and SNTAGT. The DNA of the CDR3 is TGTGCCAGCAGTGACGCGGCTAGCGGGGCGAATGAGCAGTTCTTC. Translating it yields CASSDAASGANEQFF.

This chain uses TRBV15 with TRBJ2-2, with D tentatively TRBD2 (6 bases). CDR1 LNHNV and CDR2 YYDKDF come from the germline V gene (reference sequence). V was pared by 0 bases and J by 5 bases, with 10 bases between. The CDR3 loop spans 15 amino acids. The DNA for the CDR3 is TGTGCCACCAGCAGAGATCTGGGGGGAACCGGGGAGCTGTTTTTT. The encoded protein is CATSRDLGGTGELFF.

The chain links TRBV9 to TRBJ1-1; no firm D call. From germline, CDR1 is SGDLS and CDR2 YYNGEE. The CDR3 contains 15 residues. V was clipped by 4 bases and J by 6 bases, with 19 bases between them. CDR3 residues: CASSPRTTSAAEAFF. The CDR3 DNA follows: TGTGCCAGCAGCCCCCGGACGACTTCGGCTGCTGAAGCTTTCTTT.

V is TRBV7-8 and J is TRBJ2-7; D gene uncertain. Per the germline V gene, CDR1 is SGHVS and CDR2 is FQNEAQ. V dropped 5 bases and J dropped 2 bases, with 10 bases sitting between them. The CDR3 covers 13 residues. The CDR3 protein is CASSLSKTYEQYF. CDR3 DNA sequence: TGTGCCAGCAGCCTTTCAAAAACCTACGAGCAGTACTTC.

The genes are TRBV9 and TRBJ2-7; 7 bases are a match to TRBD1. The length of the CDR3 is 18 residues. With 0 bases clipped from V and 6 bases from J, the junction kept 18 bases outside the gene matches. CDR1 and CDR2 from the germline V gene are SGDLS and YYNGEE. This chain's CDR3 is CASSVGTGQAGPRTEQYF. Here the CDR3 DNA reads TGTGCCAGCAGCGTAGGAACCGGACAGGCGGGCCCCAGGACCGAGCAGTACTTC.

The chain combines TRBV5-6 with TRBJ1-4; tentative D call: TRBD1 (6 bases). Between the trimmed V and J ends, which lost 0 bases and 7 bases, there was a span of 10 bases. The germline V gene encodes CDR1 SGHDT and CDR2 YYEEEE. The CDR3 has 14 amino acids. The CDR3 DNA reads as TGTGCCAGCAGCTTGGGGACAGCGGGTGAAAAACTGTTTTTT. Residues: CASSLGTAGEKLFF.

The rearrangement links TRBV2 to TRBJ2-2; 15 positions agree with TRBD2. The CDR3 has 16 amino acids. Germline V gene sequence: CDR1 SNHLY, CDR2 FYNNEI. The V and J ends lost 6 bases and 9 bases, in that order; junction bases with no gene match: 8. The CDR3 protein is CASRGPGLAGGRELFF. CDR3 sequence (DNA): TGTGCCAGCAGAGGACCGGGACTAGCGGGGGGCCGGGAGCTGTTTTTT.

The V call is TRBV10-1, the J call TRBJ1-2, with 7 bases fitting TRBD1. Germline-derived CDR1 and CDR2 are WNHNN and SYGVQD (reference sequence). V was clipped by 0 bases and J by 2 bases; unmatched bases: 3. The CDR3 totals 15 residues. CDR3: CASSESLGQNYGYTF. The CDR3 coding sequence is TGCGCCAGCAGTGAGTCGCTGGGACAGAACTATGGCTACACCTTC.

CDR3 DNA: TGTGCCAGCTCACCGGCCGGGACAGGGGGCCACACTGAAGCTTTCTTT. Protein: CASSPAGTGGHTEAFF. The V gene is TRBV18, the J gene TRBJ1-1; 12 bases fit TRBD1. Germline CDR1 reads KGHSH; CDR2 reads LQKENI. Trimming took 3 bases from V and 3 from J; bases not matched to a gene: 5. The CDR3 consists of 16 residues.

CDR3 nucleotide sequence: TGTGCCAGCAGCCCGTTGACTAGCGGGGGGGCCACGGAGACCCAGTACTTC. Amino acids: CASSPLTSGGATETQYF. This chain joins TRBV4-2 and TRBJ2-5; 14 bases line up with TRBD2. Germline CDR1 reads LGHNA; CDR2 reads YNFKEQ. V dropped 4 bases and J dropped 5; count of bases not matched to a gene: 9. The CDR3 contains 17 residues.

The chain joins TRBV19 to TRBJ2-4; the D gene is possibly TRBD2 (6 bases). The length of the CDR3 is 17 residues. Deletions cut 6 bases from V and 0 bases from J, with 18 bases between. From germline, CDR1 is LNHDA and CDR2 SQIVND (reference sequence). Here the CDR3 reads CASSPLGWGLAKNIQYF. The DNA for the CDR3 is TGTGCCAGTAGCCCATTGGGTTGGGGACTAGCCAAAAACATTCAGTACTTC.

The CDR3 loop reads CASSEVQAANEAFF. The CDR3 nucleotides are TGTGCCAGCAGTGAAGTTCAGGCAGCCAATGAAGCTTTCTTT. This chain connects TRBV2 to TRBJ1-1; D ambiguous. V lost 1 base, J lost 7 bases, and 13 bases lay in between. Germline V lookup: CDR1 SNHLY, CDR2 FYNNEI. The CDR3 contains 14 residues.

The gene calls are TRBV5-1 and TRBJ2-1; D is tentatively TRBD1 or TRBD2 (5 bases each). CDR3 length equals 15 residues. Trimming pared 4 bases from V and 0 bases from J, leaving 11 bases between. The germline CDR1 and CDR2 sequences are SGHRS and YFSETQ. CDR3 coding DNA: TGCGCCAGCAGCGGGGGTTACTACTCCTACAATGAGCAGTTCTTC. This sequence encodes CASSGGYYSYNEQFF.

This chain uses TRBV28 with TRBJ1-2, with 9 bases identical to TRBD1. The germline V gene has CDR1 MDHEN and CDR2 SYDVKM. V lost 5 bases, J lost 8 bases, and 6 bases stayed unmatched. This CDR3 is built from 13 residues. The CDR3 protein is CASSLPGTGGYTF. DNA for the CDR3: TGTGCCAGCAGTCTGCCCGGGACAGGGGGCTACACCTTC.

This clone was counted a few times. CDR3 DNA sequence: TGTGCCAGCAGTTTTCGCCAGGCCTACGAGCAGTACTTC. Its translation: CASSFRQAYEQYF. The V and J genes are TRBV28 and TRBJ2-7, with D unresolved. V was pared by 3 bases and J by 2 bases, with 8 bases between. The CDR3 extends over 13 amino acids. Germline CDR1 MDHEN, CDR2 SYDVKM.

The chain combines TRBV7-9 with TRBJ1-1, with unresolved D. V lost 1 base, J lost 3 bases, and 3 bases lay in between. CDR1 SEHNR and CDR2 FQNEAQ come from the germline V gene (reference sequence). The CDR3 sequence is 12 residues long. The chain's CDR3 is CASSLDYTEAFF. CDR3 in DNA: TGTGCCAGCAGCTTAGATTACACTGAAGCTTTCTTT.